The rows below give T cell receptor beta chains drawn from one sample of a study of cytomegalovirus exposure and HLA in healthy donors. Produced via immunoSEQ multiplex PCR; TCRdb's table is partial and in-frame only. Its table records approximately 80,000 clones. The sequencing input was PBMCs. Receptors originate from a woman aged 30 to 39 in good health and CMV-seronegative. CDR3s include the opening cysteine and the closing phenylalanine or tryptophan. The D gene is left open where the match is weak. The size of a clone is reported for some rows only, either as once, few or many, or as a class for expanded clones.

TRBD1 TRBJ2-1 - TRBV6-5 15 CASSYRWTGGNEQFF TGTGCCAGCAGTTACCGTTGGACAGGTGGGAATGAGCAGTTCTTC
TRBD1 TRBJ2-1 - TRBV6-5 16 CASSYLGQGRNNEQFF TGTGCCAGCAGTTACCTAGGACAGGGAAGAAACAATGAGCAGTTCTTC
TRBD1 TRBJ2-1 - TRBV19 13 CASSRTGDNEQFF TGTGCCAGTAGCAGGACAGGGGACAATGAGCAGTTCTTC
TRBD1 TRBJ2-7 - TRBV7-2 14 CASSQRTGIYEQYF TGTGCCAGCAGCCAACGGACAGGTATTTACGAGCAGTACTTC
TRBD1 TRBJ2-1 - TRBV5-1 15 CASSLEPGQGAEQFF TGCGCCAGCAGCTTGGAACCGGGACAGGGGGCCGAGCAGTTCTTC
- TRBJ1-1 - TRBV5-4 15 CASSLARGENTEAFF TGTGCCAGCAGCTTGGCCCGGGGGGAGAACACTGAAGCTTTCTTT
- TRBJ1-1 - TRBV7-9 16 CASSAPGTRGATEAFF TGTGCCAGCAGCGCCCCCGGGACACGTGGAGCAACTGAAGCTTTCTTT
- TRBJ2-1 - TRBV29-1 14 CSVDGTGLASEQFF TGCAGCGTTGATGGTACAGGGCTAGCCAGTGAGCAGTTCTTC
- TRBJ1-2 - TRBV6-1 16 CASSEALRGVNYGYTF TGTGCCAGCAGTGAAGCGCTCAGGGGAGTTAACTATGGCTACACCTTC
- TRBJ2-2 - TRBV30 15 CAGSVRGRGTGELFF TGTGCCGGGAGTGTAAGGGGGAGAGGCACCGGGGAGCTGTTTTTT
TRBD1 TRBJ1-1 - TRBV18 13 CASSLDRAGEAFF TGTGCCAGCTCATTGGACAGGGCGGGTGAAGCTTTCTTT
- TRBJ2-6 - TRBV25-1 13 CASSPTGANVLTF TGTGCCAGCAGTCCAACTGGGGCCAACGTCCTGACTTTC
- TRBJ1-3 - TRBV2 13 CASSSDWVNTIYF TGTGCCAGCAGTTCCGACTGGGTAAACACCATATATTTT
TRBD2 TRBJ2-1 - TRBV7-6 15 CASSSSGSSDNEQFF TGTGCCAGCAGCTCTAGCGGGAGCTCCGACAATGAGCAGTTCTTC
- TRBJ2-3 - TRBV29-1 14 CSVELLPGVDTQYF TGCAGCGTTGAACTCTTACCGGGGGTGGATACGCAGTATTTT
- TRBJ2-1 medium-sized TRBV5-4 14 CASSFGKGQNEQFF TGTGCCAGCAGCTTTGGAAAGGGGCAGAATGAGCAGTTCTTC
TRBD1 TRBJ1-1 - TRBV2 12 CARGQGDTEAFF TGTGCCAGAGGACAGGGGGACACTGAAGCTTTCTTT
- TRBJ1-5 - TRBV5-6 17 CASSLALRGTIHQPQHF TGTGCCAGCAGCTTGGCCTTACGGGGTACGATTCATCAGCCCCAGCATTTT
- TRBJ1-2 - TRBV30 15 CAWSAGTRGVYGYTF TGTGCCTGGAGTGCCGGGACCAGGGGCGTCTATGGCTACACCTTC
- TRBJ2-7 - TRBV12-2 11 CASRFRGLKYF TGTGCAAGTCGCTTCCGGGGTTTGAAGTACTTC
TRBD1 TRBJ2-5 - TRBV5-1 19 CASSLGGQGRFQGRETQYF TGCGCCAGCAGCTTGGGGGGACAGGGGAGATTCCAGGGGCGAGAGACCCAGTACTTC
TRBD1 TRBJ2-3 - TRBV14 18 CASSHPGTGTGFTDKQYF TGTGCCAGCAGCCACCCTGGAACCGGGACAGGGTTCACAGATAAGCAGTATTTT
- TRBJ1-6 - TRBV7-2 15 CASSLGDLKNTPLHF TGTGCCAGCAGCTTAGGTGACTTAAAAAACACCCCCCTCCACTTT
- TRBJ2-3 - TRBV5-4 15 CASSLELGRTDTQYF TGTGCCAGCAGCTTGGAACTAGGACGCACAGATACGCAGTATTTT
- TRBJ2-5 - TRBV9 13 CASSVGLHETQYF TGTGCCAGCAGCGTAGGGCTGCATGAGACCCAGTACTTC
- TRBJ2-1 - TRBV5-1 17 CASSPGVAREFGGEQFF TGCGCCAGCAGCCCGGGGGTAGCAAGGGAGTTTGGGGGTGAGCAGTTCTTC
TRBD2 TRBJ2-3 - TRBV19 14 CASSGLAGADTQYF TGTGCCAGTAGCGGACTAGCGGGGGCAGATACGCAGTATTTT
TRBD1 TRBJ1-1 - TRBV7-8 19 CASSLFTPLLGQGETEAFF TGTGCCAGCAGCTTGTTCACCCCCCTGTTGGGACAGGGCGAAACTGAAGCTTTCTTT
TRBD1 TRBJ1-1 - TRBV5-4 14 CASSLGGSRTEAFF TGTGCCAGCAGCTTAGGGGGCTCGCGGACTGAAGCTTTCTTT
TRBD2 TRBJ2-4 - TRBV4-1 14 CTSSQGLAVNIQYF TGCACCAGCAGCCAGGGTCTAGCGGTAAACATTCAGTACTTC
TRBD1 TRBJ1-2 - TRBV2 13 CASRTGSNYGYTF TGTGCCAGCAGGACAGGGTCTAACTATGGCTACACCTTC
- TRBJ1-4 - TRBV6-5 14 CASSPRGSNEKLFF TGTGCCAGCAGTCCAAGGGGGTCTAATGAAAAACTGTTTTTT
- TRBJ1-3 - TRBV11-2 16 CASSPGDQISGNTIYF TGTGCCAGCAGCCCGGGGGACCAAATCTCTGGAAACACCATATATTTT
- TRBJ2-7 - TRBV5-1 15 CASSPDGYKGYEQYF TGCGCCAGCAGTCCAGATGGCTACAAGGGGTACGAGCAGTACTTC
- TRBJ2-5 - TRBV7-8 16 CASSLVSTGLQETQYF TGTGCCAGCAGCTTAGTCAGTACGGGACTTCAAGAGACCCAGTACTTC
TRBD2 TRBJ2-3 - TRBV6-1 16 CASSELAGVLTDKQYF TGTGCCAGCAGTGAATTAGCGGGGGTCCTCACAGATAAGCAGTATTTT
TRBD2 TRBJ2-3 - TRBV30 14 CAWSLAGVADTQYF TGTGCCTGGAGTCTAGCGGGAGTGGCAGATACGCAGTATTTT
- TRBJ1-2 - TRBV6-5 13 CASRSQGPGGYTF TGTGCCAGCAGGTCACAGGGACCCGGCGGCTACACCTTC
TRBD1 TRBJ2-3 - TRBV19 13 CASRDRGTDTQYF TGTGCCAGCCGGGACAGGGGTACAGATACGCAGTATTTT
- TRBJ2-3 - TRBV12-5 15 CASGLSRDSLDTQYF TGTGCTAGTGGGTTGTCCCGGGACTCTCTTGATACGCAGTATTTT
- TRBJ1-4 - TRBV30 14 CAWSVPGMNEKLFF TGTGCCTGGAGTGTCCCGGGTATGAATGAAAAACTGTTTTTT
- TRBJ1-2 - TRBV6-1 14 CASSEQKIAYGYTF TGTGCCAGCAGTGAACAGAAGATTGCCTATGGCTACACCTTC
TRBD2 TRBJ2-1 - TRBV5-1 14 CASSRLAGNDEQFF TGCGCCAGCAGCAGACTAGCGGGTAACGATGAGCAGTTCTTC
- TRBJ2-2 - TRBV6-1 15 CASSEIGGATGELFF TGTGCCAGCAGTGAAATCGGGGGAGCGACCGGGGAGCTGTTTTTT
TRBD1 TRBJ2-7 - TRBV5-1 18 CASSLFGTGTGSSYEQYF TGCGCCAGCAGCTTGTTCGGGACCGGGACAGGGTCGTCCTACGAGCAGTACTTC
- TRBJ1-1 - TRBV5-1 15 CASSHGGFMNTEAFF TGCGCCAGCAGTCACGGGGGTTTCATGAACACTGAAGCTTTCTTT
- TRBJ2-7 - TRBV15 14 CATSQGRGGYEQYF TGTGCCACCAGCCAGGGGAGGGGGGGTTACGAGCAGTACTTC
- TRBJ2-7 - TRBV13 12 CASSSTAYEQYF TGTGCCAGCAGCTCGACTGCCTACGAGCAGTACTTC
TRBD2 TRBJ2-3 - TRBV7-8 14 CASSFRGSADTQYF TGTGCCAGCAGCTTCCGCGGGAGTGCTGATACGCAGTATTTT
TRBD1 TRBJ2-3 - TRBV6-5 15 CASSYRQGKRDTQYF TGTGCCAGCAGTTACCGACAGGGGAAGAGGGATACGCAGTATTTT
- TRBJ1-1 - TRBV7-9 12 CASTAGSTEAFF TGTGCCAGCACCGCGGGGAGCACTGAAGCTTTCTTT
TRBD2 TRBJ2-5 - TRBV7-2 19 CASSLGLAGGTLPQETQYF TGTGCCAGCAGCTTAGGACTAGCGGGGGGGACGTTGCCCCAAGAGACCCAGTACTTC
TRBD1 TRBJ1-1 - TRBV18 14 CASSSLDRGTEAFF TGTGCCAGCTCAAGCCTCGACAGGGGGACTGAAGCTTTCTTT
- TRBJ1-1 - TRBV20-1 11 CSANSNTEAFF TGCAGTGCTAACTCCAACACTGAAGCTTTCTTT
- TRBJ2-5 - TRBV7-2 13 CASSLVRGETQYF TGTGCCAGCAGCTTAGTTCGGGGGGAGACCCAGTACTTC
- TRBJ2-2 - TRBV11-3 14 CASSAGTNTGELFF TGTGCCAGCAGCGCCGGGACAAACACCGGGGAGCTGTTTTTT